This is a list of T cell receptor beta chains from one sample in a study of OX40 agonist ivuxolimab in advanced cancers. The table came from immunoSEQ multiplex PCR; TCRdb's copy has only in-frame clones and leaves some out. The table includes roughly 45,000 clones, about 86% detected once. The source was CD4+ or CD8+ T cells sorted from blood, collected in a trial of the OX40 agonist ivuxolimab. Receptors were obtained from an adult with an advanced solid tumor such as melanoma, head and neck, liver or kidney cancer. CDR3s include the opening cysteine and the closing phenylalanine or tryptophan. Fields, in order: V gene, J gene, clone size, D gene, CDR3 DNA, CDR3 protein. A D gene is named only where the DNA matches it firmly. Clone size appears in some rows only: once, few, many, or a class for an expanded clone.

TRBV7-2	TRBJ1-5	-	-	TGTGCCAGCAGCTTGTTAGGGGCGAAGAGTCAGCCCCAGCATTTT	CASSLLGAKSQPQHF
TRBV5-1	TRBJ1-1	-	-	TGCGCCAGCAGTTCAGACGCGAACACTGAAGCTTTCTTT	CASSSDANTEAFF
TRBV6-1	TRBJ2-7	-	-	TGTGCCAGCACCCTCGGGTCGCTATCATACGAGCAGTACTTC	CASTLGSLSYEQYF
TRBV6-5	TRBJ2-7	-	TRBD1	TGTGCCAGCAGATCCGGACAGGCCTACGAGCAGTACTTC	CASRSGQAYEQYF
TRBV29-1	TRBJ1-2	-	-	TGCAGCGAGAGGAGGGGGTCGGATTTGGGGTATGGCTACACCTTC	CSERRGSDLGYGYTF
TRBV6-1	TRBJ1-4	-	-	TGTGCCAGCAGTGAAAGGGGGAGAGGGGAAAAACTGTTTTTT	CASSERGRGEKLFF
TRBV19	TRBJ2-1	once	-	TGTGCCAGTAGTATCGAAAGAGGGTACAATGAGCAGTTCTTC	CASSIERGYNEQFF
TRBV18	TRBJ1-1	-	-	TGTGCCAGCTCACCACGGTCCGAGAGCACTGAAGCTTTCTTT	CASSPRSESTEAFF
TRBV2	TRBJ2-3	-	-	TGTGCCAGCAGGTCCAGGGGTAGCACAGATACGCAGTATTTT	CASRSRGSTDTQYF
TRBV6-4	TRBJ2-7	once	-	TGTGCCAGCAGTGCCCCGACTTACTACGAGCAGTACTTC	CASSAPTYYEQYF
TRBV5-6	TRBJ1-2	-	TRBD1	TGTGCCAGCAGCTTACCGGGACAGGGCCTTTATGGCTACACCTTC	CASSLPGQGLYGYTF
TRBV10-3	TRBJ2-7	-	-	TGTGCCATCAGGGAAAGGGCACACTACGAGCAGTACTTC	CAIRERAHYEQYF
TRBV7-7	TRBJ2-7	few	-	TGTGCTAGCAGCCTATCGGAAGAAAGGGAGCAGTACTTC	CASSLSEEREQYF
TRBV7-2	TRBJ2-5	-	-	TGTGCCAGCAGCTTAGTTCGGGGGGCCCAAGGGACCCAGTACTTC	CASSLVRGAQGTQYF
TRBV2	TRBJ1-4	few	-	TGTGCCAGCAGGGTCGAAAAACTGTTTTTT	CASRVEKLFF
TRBV4-2	TRBJ2-1	-	TRBD2	TGTGCCAGCAGCCCTTCGGAGCGGGGGGGCCCCAATGAGCAGTTCTTC	CASSPSERGGPNEQFF
TRBV7-2	TRBJ2-5	-	TRBD2	TGTGCCAGCAGCGCTAGCGGGGCTAGCCAAGAGACCCAGTACTTC	CASSASGASQETQYF
TRBV23-1	TRBJ2-7	-	-	TGCGCCAGCAGTCCCCTCTCAGGCCGGGAGTCGTACTTC	CASSPLSGRESYF
TRBV4-1	TRBJ2-3	-	TRBD2	TGCGCCAGCAGCGCGCTAGCGGGGAGCACAGATACGCAGTATTTT	CASSALAGSTDTQYF
TRBV28	TRBJ1-5	-	-	TGTGCCAGCAGTTTGCTGGGAGGCAATCAGCCCCAGCATTTT	CASSLLGGNQPQHF
TRBV7-9	TRBJ2-2	-	-	TGTGCCAGCAGCTTAGGAGGCCTGAACACCGGGGAGCTGTTTTTT	CASSLGGLNTGELFF
TRBV30	TRBJ2-3	once	-	TGTGCCTCCTCTGTGGGGGGCACAGATACGCAGTATTTT	CASSVGGTDTQYF
TRBV6-6	TRBJ2-3	-	TRBD2	TGTGCCAGCCGCCCCCTCCTAGCGGGAGGAGATACGCAGTATTTT	CASRPLLAGGDTQYF
TRBV4-3	TRBJ2-5	-	TRBD2	TGCGCCAGCAGTCCCGGCCGGCGGGAGTATAGGGAGACCCAGTACTTC	CASSPGRREYRETQYF
TRBV19	TRBJ2-2	-	-	TGTGCCACCACTTCAGGAGGGGGGGTAAACACCGGGGAGCTGTTTTTT	CATTSGGGVNTGELFF
TRBV6-1	TRBJ1-4	-	-	TGTGCCAGCAGTGACGGGAGGGGGGGTGTCGAAAAACTGTTTTTT	CASSDGRGGVEKLFF
TRBV28	TRBJ1-2	-	TRBD1	TGTGCCAGCAGTCCGTCACAGGGGTACTATGGCTACACCTTC	CASSPSQGYYGYTF
TRBV5-5	TRBJ1-2	-	-	TGTGCCAGCAGAGGGGGGGGCGCGGGCTATGGCTACACCTTC	CASRGGGAGYGYTF
TRBV7-3	TRBJ2-2	-	-	TGTGCCAGCAGCTTAACGGGAGGAGCTTCCGGCACCGGGGAGCTGTTTTTT	CASSLTGGASGTGELFF
TRBV2	TRBJ2-5	-	TRBD2	TGTGCCAGCAGTGACTCTAGCGGGAGAAAGACCCAGTACTTC	CASSDSSGRKTQYF
TRBV28	TRBJ1-1	-	-	TGTGCCAGCAGCAAGCTGGGCACTGAAGCTTTCTTT	CASSKLGTEAFF
TRBV28	TRBJ1-4	once	-	TGTGCCAGCAGTTTATTGCAGGGAAACGAAAAACTGTTTTTT	CASSLLQGNEKLFF
TRBV5-1	TRBJ1-1	-	-	TGCGCCAGCAGCTTGGGTCAGGCTTTTGGAGAAGCTTTCTTT	CASSLGQAFGEAFF
TRBV19	TRBJ2-2	-	-	TGTGCCAGTAGTATGGAACACGGGGAGCTGTTTTTT	CASSMEHGELFF
TRBV5-6	TRBJ1-1	-	-	TGTGCCAGCAGCTTGGGGGTAACCGGGGCTTTCTTT	CASSLGVTGAFF
TRBV10-3	TRBJ2-1	-	-	TGTGCCATCAGTGATGACGGGGTAAACCCCAATGAGCAGTTCTTC	CAISDDGVNPNEQFF
TRBV7-6	TRBJ2-2	-	-	TGTGCCAGCAGCAGGACAGTTCTTAACACCGGGGAGCTGTTTTTT	CASSRTVLNTGELFF
TRBV5-1	TRBJ2-3	-	-	TGCGCCAGCAGCTTGCCCCTTAGGGATGGGGGAGATACGCAGTATTTT	CASSLPLRDGGDTQYF
TRBV7-2	TRBJ1-4	-	-	TGTGCCAGCAGCTTAAACCCGATGAGGGCTCCTAATGAAAAACTGTTTTTT	CASSLNPMRAPNEKLFF
TRBV7-2	TRBJ2-4	-	TRBD1	TGTGCCAGCAGCTTAGATGGGACAGTAGGGGGCATTCAGTACTTC	CASSLDGTVGGIQYF
TRBV28	TRBJ2-7	once	TRBD1	TGTGCCAGCAGTTCGACAGGGCGCTACGAGCAGTACTTC	CASSSTGRYEQYF
TRBV6-5	TRBJ2-5	-	-	TGTGCCAGCAGACAGGAAGGGGAGACCCAGTACTTC	CASRQEGETQYF
TRBV7-9	TRBJ1-2	-	-	TGTGCCAGCAGCGAATCCGGGCCCCTCTATGGCTACACCTTC	CASSESGPLYGYTF
TRBV29-1	TRBJ2-5	-	TRBD2	TGCAGCGTTGAACTAGCGGCCCGGGAGACCCAGTACTTC	CSVELAARETQYF
TRBV6-1	TRBJ1-1	-	-	TGTGCCAGCAGGAGGCCGAACACTGAAGCTTTCTTT	CASRRPNTEAFF
TRBV11-2	TRBJ2-3	-	TRBD2	TGTGCCAGCAGCTCCTGGACTAGCGGACGCACAGATACGCAGTATTTT	CASSSWTSGRTDTQYF
TRBV7-3	TRBJ2-2	-	-	TGTGCCAGCAGGTCCACAGGGACCGGGGAGCTGTTTTTT	CASRSTGTGELFF
TRBV2	TRBJ2-7	-	-	TGTGCCAGCTTCCGGGACGGTAGCTCCTACGAGCAGTACTTC	CASFRDGSSYEQYF